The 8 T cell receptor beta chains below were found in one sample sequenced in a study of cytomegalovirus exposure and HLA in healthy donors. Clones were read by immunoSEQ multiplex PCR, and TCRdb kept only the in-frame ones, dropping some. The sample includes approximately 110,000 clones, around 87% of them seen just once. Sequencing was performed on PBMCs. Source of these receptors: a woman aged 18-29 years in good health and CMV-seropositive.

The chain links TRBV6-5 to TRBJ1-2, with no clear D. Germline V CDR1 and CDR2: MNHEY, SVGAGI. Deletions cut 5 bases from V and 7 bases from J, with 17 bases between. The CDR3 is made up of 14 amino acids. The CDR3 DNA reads TGTGCCAGCAGTCCCCTTCCCGAGGGCGGTGGCTACACCTTC. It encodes CASSPLPEGGGYTF.

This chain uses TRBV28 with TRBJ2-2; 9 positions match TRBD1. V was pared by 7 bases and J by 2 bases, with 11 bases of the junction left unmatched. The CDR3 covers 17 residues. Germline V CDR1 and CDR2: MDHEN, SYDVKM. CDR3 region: CASKRDRVSANTGELFF. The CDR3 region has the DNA TGTGCCAGCAAGCGGGACAGGGTGTCAGCTAACACCGGGGAGCTGTTTTTT.

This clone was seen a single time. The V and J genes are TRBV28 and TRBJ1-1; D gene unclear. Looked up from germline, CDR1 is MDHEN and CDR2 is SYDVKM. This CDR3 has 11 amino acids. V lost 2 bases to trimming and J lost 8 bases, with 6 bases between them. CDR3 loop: CASSLEGEAFF. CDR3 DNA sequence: TGTGCCAGCAGTTTAGAGGGAGAAGCTTTCTTT.

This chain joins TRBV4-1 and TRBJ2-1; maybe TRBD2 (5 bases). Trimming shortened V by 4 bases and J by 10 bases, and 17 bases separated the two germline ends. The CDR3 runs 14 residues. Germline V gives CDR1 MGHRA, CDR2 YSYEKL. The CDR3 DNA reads TGCGCCAGCAGCCTCGGGTTAGCGCCTAGGGAGCAGTTCTTC. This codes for CASSLGLAPREQFF.

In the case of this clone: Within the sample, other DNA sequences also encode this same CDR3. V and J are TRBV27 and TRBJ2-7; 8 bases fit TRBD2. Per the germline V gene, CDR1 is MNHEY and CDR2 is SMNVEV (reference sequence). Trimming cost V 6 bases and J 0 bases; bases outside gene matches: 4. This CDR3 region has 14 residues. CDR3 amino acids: CASSSSGSSYEQYF. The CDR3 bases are TGTGCCAGCAGCAGCAGCGGGAGCTCCTACGAGCAGTACTTC.

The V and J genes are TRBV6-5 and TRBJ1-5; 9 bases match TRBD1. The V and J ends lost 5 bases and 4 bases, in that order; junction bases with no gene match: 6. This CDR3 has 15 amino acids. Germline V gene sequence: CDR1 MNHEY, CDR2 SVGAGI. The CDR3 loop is CASSPTGTGNQPQHF. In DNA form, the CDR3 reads TGTGCCAGCAGTCCCACCGGGACAGGGAATCAGCCCCAGCATTTT.

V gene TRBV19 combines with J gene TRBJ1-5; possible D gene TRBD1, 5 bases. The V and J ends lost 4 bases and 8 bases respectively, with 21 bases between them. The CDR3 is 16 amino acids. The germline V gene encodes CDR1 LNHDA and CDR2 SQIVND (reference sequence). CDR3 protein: CASSKTGTGTMEPQHF. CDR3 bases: TGTGCCAGTAGTAAGACCGGGACGGGGACTATGGAGCCCCAGCATTTT.

The CDR3 sequence is CASRLGGSVQPQHF. Here the CDR3 DNA reads TGTGCCAGCAGACTCGGGGGTTCAGTCCAGCCCCAGCATTTT. The chain carries TRBV2 and TRBJ1-5; weak D call: TRBD1 (5 bases). The CDR3 is 14 residues long. V lost 6 bases, J lost 7 bases, and 16 bases lay in between. Germline CDR1 and CDR2: SNHLY and FYNNEI.